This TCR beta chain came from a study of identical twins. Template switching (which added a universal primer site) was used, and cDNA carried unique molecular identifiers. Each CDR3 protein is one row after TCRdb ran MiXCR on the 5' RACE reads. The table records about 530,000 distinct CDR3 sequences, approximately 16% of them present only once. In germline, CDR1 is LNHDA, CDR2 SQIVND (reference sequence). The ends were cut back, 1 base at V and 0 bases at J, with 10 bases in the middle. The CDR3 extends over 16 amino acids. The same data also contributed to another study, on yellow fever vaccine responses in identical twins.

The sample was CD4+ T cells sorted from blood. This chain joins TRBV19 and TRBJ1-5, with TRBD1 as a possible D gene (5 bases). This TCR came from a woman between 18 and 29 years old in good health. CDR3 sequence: CASSIGGRFSNQPQHF. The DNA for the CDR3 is TGTGCCAGTAGTATAGGGGGACGGTTTAGCAATCAGCCCCAGCATTTT. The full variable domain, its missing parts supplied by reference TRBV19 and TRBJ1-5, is DGGITQSPKYLFRKEGQNVTLSCEQNLNHDAMYWYRQDPGQGLRLIYYSQIVNDFQKGDIAEGYSVSREKKESFPLTVTSAQKNPTAFYLCASSIGGRFSNQPQHFGDGTRLSIL.